A selection of T cell receptor beta chains follows, all from one sample in a study of CD8+CD57+ T cells in acquired aplastic anemia. From the reads, TCRdb called clonotypes with MiXCR, one entry per CDR3 protein. The sample has roughly 20,000 distinct CDR3 sequences, around 40% seen once; the top ten hold around 87%. The material sequenced was CD8+CD57+ T cells sorted from PBMCs. The receptor set was obtained from a human donor with aplastic anemia. CDR3s include the opening cysteine and the closing phenylalanine or tryptophan.

V	J	CDR3
TRBV20-1	TRBJ2-2	CSARTVLGSGELFF
TRBV7-2	TRBJ2-7	CASSLDARYYEQYF
TRBV9	TRBJ2-2	CASSHTGELFF
TRBV7-9	TRBJ2-1	CASSSRDGPYEQFF
TRBV20-1	TRBJ2-7	CSARDPPVSGTRGSSYEQYF
TRBV15	TRBJ2-1	CATSGAVPLNEQFF
TRBV2	TRBJ2-2	CASSGGTGNTGELFF
TRBV7-8	TRBJ2-3	CASSHSGSPQYF
TRBV27	TRBJ1-1	CASSFTGGTEAFF
TRBV20-1	TRBJ2-7	CSAGAGDRYEQYF
TRBV7-8	TRBJ1-1	CASNPIRGQGGTEAFF
TRBV4-2	TRBJ1-3	CASSQVTPRAAPGNTIYF
TRBV20-1	TRBJ1-4	CSARGPATNEKLFF
TRBV5-4	TRBJ2-3	CASTAVAGVADTQYF
TRBV27	TRBJ2-3	CASSSGLAGGTDTQYF
TRBV6-5	TRBJ2-1	CASTQHNEQFF
TRBV20-1	TRBJ2-7	CSARSELAGGGEQYF
TRBV20-1	TRBJ1-1	CSARTDRDTEAFF
TRBV6-1	TRBJ2-1	CASSELLVEQFF
TRBV20-1	TRBJ1-3	CSARDEWNSGNTIYF
TRBV10-3	TRBJ1-1	CATMTGTEAFF
TRBV9	TRBJ2-1	CASSVASGRANYNEQFF
TRBV12-3/TRBV12-4	TRBJ2-7	CASSQRGPSYEQYF
TRBV9	TRBJ2-3	CASSPSGTGDTQYF
TRBV7-8	TRBJ2-5	CASSLSGTSGPQETQYF
TRBV29-1	TRBJ2-3	CSVESRQYF
TRBV2	TRBJ2-3	CASRRLAGGTDTQYF
TRBV9	TRBJ1-4	CASSAGSGGPEGEKLFF
TRBV7-3	TRBJ2-1	CASSLRGLAGVYNEQFF
TRBV20-1	TRBJ2-2	CSARDPPVSGELFF
TRBV7-2	TRBJ2-7	CASSSRGGGQGPYEQYF
TRBV20-1	TRBJ2-5	CSARTLGVNQETQYF
TRBV27	TRBJ2-1	CASSLSTGLGYNEQFF
TRBV20-1	TRBJ1-1	CSARDWTGSGEAFF
TRBV20-1	TRBJ2-5	CSARPSLAPQETQYF
TRBV19	TRBJ2-7	CASSIAGTGAAEQYF
TRBV20-1	TRBJ1-2	CSARGTGVNNGYTF
TRBV7-3	TRBJ2-1	CASSWTSGGLGEQFF
TRBV20-1	TRBJ2-5	CSARDALQEKQETQYF
TRBV20-1	TRBJ2-1	CSARDPRFSTGDEQFF
TRBV12-3/TRBV12-4	TRBJ2-3	CASSLDTGTQYF
TRBV5-1	TRBJ2-2	CASSLDHPNTGELFF
TRBV10-3	TRBJ2-7	CTAAASRYEQYF
TRBV7-9	TRBJ1-5	CASSSTRTGENQPQHF
TRBV7-8	TRBJ2-7	CASSSRGGDTYEQYF
TRBV15	TRBJ1-4	CATSRELTATNEKLFF
TRBV12-5	TRBJ1-2	CASGLVLSPANYGYTF
TRBV20-1	TRBJ2-2	CSAGSGKNTGELFF
TRBV20-1	TRBJ1-1	CSAYDRGEAFF
TRBV27	TRBJ2-3	CASSSRLAGGTDTQYF
TRBV6-5	TRBJ1-2	CASSGTYGYTF
TRBV7-8	TRBJ2-5	CASSLRLGREETQYF
TRBV20-1	TRBJ2-1	CSAPRGSSYSEQFF
TRBV20-1	TRBJ2-1	CSAGDRPYNEQFF
TRBV4-1	TRBJ1-4	CASSQDRGLGEKLFF